The 27 T cell receptor beta chains given below trace back to one sample, sequenced in a study of T cells in Graves' hyperthyroidism and ophthalmopathy. It was RNA transcripts that yielded the amplified TCR beta CDR3 regions. A set of HTBI primers served as the primers for a first-round RT-PCR of the TCR CDR3. TCRdb reprocessed the multiplex PCR reads with MiXCR, giving one entry per CDR3 protein. The table has 300,000 or so distinct CDR3 sequences, approximately 18% seen once. The source material was blood. The receptors derive from a woman in her forties or fifties with Graves' hyperthyroidism.

Ten or more counts support this clonotype. CDR3 nucleotide sequence: TGTGCCAGTAGTATAGGATCCTACAGCGGTCGCTCCTACAATGAGCAGTTCTTC. Translation gives CASSIGSYSGRSYNEQFF. The chain employs TRBV19 and TRBJ2-1; D might be TRBD2 (5 bases). The CDR3 has 18 residues. Trimming left V 1 base short and J 0 bases short, with 16 bases between. Germline CDR1 LNHDA, CDR2 SQIVND (reference sequence).

The V and J genes are TRBV2 and TRBJ1-4, with TRBD1 matching over 7 bases. Per the germline V gene, CDR1 is SNHLY and CDR2 is FYNNEI. With 5 bases clipped from V and 10 bases from J, the junction kept 7 bases outside the gene matches. CDR3 length: 13 amino acids. CDR3 amino acids: CASSRDSSGKLFF. The CDR3 DNA reads as TGTGCCAGCAGTCGGGACAGTTCGGGAAAACTGTTTTTT.

V and J are TRBV7-2 and TRBJ2-1; D is possibly TRBD1 or TRBD2 (5 bases each). The length of the CDR3 is 15 residues. The germline V gene has CDR1 SGHTA and CDR2 FQGNSA. V was pared by 1 base and J by 6 bases, with 13 bases between. Here the CDR3 DNA reads TGTGCCAGCAGCTTAGGAATGGGACGAGGCAATGAGCAGTTCTTC. Amino acids: CASSLGMGRGNEQFF.

This clonotype was detected ten times or more. The chain is built from TRBV11-2 and TRBJ2-7; TRBD2 agrees at 8 bases. This CDR3 region has 14 residues. Per the germline V gene, CDR1 is SGHAT and CDR2 is FQNNGV. V gave up 2 bases and J gave up 4 bases; unmatched junction bases: 4. The CDR3 reads CASSLQRGRYEQYF. DNA of the CDR3: TGTGCCAGCAGCTTACAGCGGGGGAGGTACGAGCAGTACTTC. Variable domain in full (rest from reference TRBV11-2 and TRBJ2-7): EAGVAQSPRYKIIEKRQSVAFWCNPISGHATLYWYQQILGQGPKLLIQFQNNGVVDDSQLPKDRFSAERLKGVDSTLKIQPAKLEDSAVYLCASSLQRGRYEQYFGPGTRLTVT.

The V call is TRBV10-2, the J call TRBJ1-6; D call uncertain. The V gene's germline CDR1 is WSHSY and CDR2 SAAADI. The V end lost 2 bases, the J end lost 5 bases, and 10 bases lay between the germline ends. CDR3 length equals 15 residues. CDR3 in amino acids: CASSETDLNNSPLHF. CDR3 nucleotides: TGCGCCAGCAGTGAGACGGACTTAAATAATTCACCCCTCCACTTT.

This chain uses TRBV20-1 with TRBJ1-4, with D maybe TRBD1 (5 bases). Germline V CDR1 and CDR2: DFQATT, SNEGSKA (reference sequence). The CDR3 has 15 residues. The V end was cut by 5 bases, the J end by 5 bases, with 18 bases between. The CDR3 sequence: CSAVPGLDQNEKLFF. The CDR3 region has the DNA TGCAGTGCTGTCCCGGGACTAGATCAAAATGAAAAACTGTTTTTT.

This clonotype was counted at least ten times. The chain is built from TRBV12-3 or TRBV12-4 and TRBJ2-1; D is tentatively TRBD1 or TRBD2 (6 bases each). The V end lost 2 bases, the J end lost 7 bases, and 12 bases lay between the germline ends. The CDR3 covers 14 residues. DNA of the CDR3: TGTGCCAGCAGTTTAAGGGGGGCCTTAAATGAGCAGTTCTTC. Protein sequence: CASSLRGALNEQFF.

This clonotype was counted a few times. The genes are TRBV20-1 and TRBJ1-2, with TRBD1 identical over 7 bases. Per the germline V gene, CDR1 is DFQATT and CDR2 is SNEGSKA (reference sequence). The junction had 6 bases not matched to a gene; V was cut back by 7 bases and J by 1 base. This CDR3 is 13 amino acids long. CDR3 nucleotides: TGCAGTGTTAGTTCAGGGGGTAACTATGGCTACACCTTC. Translating it yields CSVSSGGNYGYTF.

This clonotype was seen only a few times. This chain connects TRBV13 to TRBJ1-1; D gene unclear. V was clipped by 4 bases and J by 1 base, with 10 bases between them. Germline loops: CDR1 PRHDT, CDR2 FYEKMQ (reference sequence). This CDR3 region has 14 residues. This CDR3 reads CASSSNRRNTEAFF. The CDR3 region has the DNA TGTGCCAGCAGCTCGAACCGGAGGAACACTGAAGCTTTCTTT.

This clonotype was counted at least ten times. This chain uses TRBV11-2 with TRBJ2-7; the D gene is possibly TRBD2 (6 bases). V dropped 3 bases and J dropped 6 bases, with 12 bases sitting between them. Germline CDR1 SGHAT, CDR2 FQNNGV. CDR3 length: 13 residues. CDR3 sequence reads: CASSLRDPGEQYF. In DNA form, the CDR3 reads TGTGCCAGCAGCTTGCGGGATCCTGGCGAGCAGTACTTC.

This CDR3 reads CASSSFGGGDNEQFF. Written as DNA, the CDR3 is TGTGCCAGCAGTTCTTTCGGCGGGGGGGACAATGAGCAGTTCTTC. The chain has TRBV28 and TRBJ2-1, with 9 bases identical to TRBD2. CDR3 size: 15 residues. CDR1 and CDR2 from the germline V gene are MDHEN and SYDVKM. The V segment lost 4 bases and the J segment 5 bases; nucleotides outside the gene matches: 6.

The rearrangement links TRBV20-1 to TRBJ1-5; weak D call: TRBD1 (6 bases). The CDR3 length is 14 residues. CDR1 and CDR2 (germline): DFQATT, SNEGSKA (reference sequence). Between the trimmed V and J ends, which lost 2 bases and 4 bases, there was a span of 12 bases. The CDR3 nucleotides are TGCAGTGCTAGACCGGGGGCCTTTAATCAGCCCCAGCATTTT. Its translation is CSARPGAFNQPQHF.

Comment on this clonotype: A much more abundant neighbour one base away suggests this may be a read error. CDR3 residues: CAGTPGGGEQFF. CDR3 in DNA: TGTGCCGGCACCCCCGGGGGCGGTGAGCAGTTCTTC. The chain has TRBV3-1 and TRBJ2-1, with D possibly being TRBD1 or TRBD2 (6 bases each). Deletions cut 11 bases from V and 9 bases from J, with 17 bases between. Germline values: CDR1 LGHDT, CDR2 YNNKEL (reference sequence). The CDR3 totals 12 residues.

The gene calls are TRBV9 and TRBJ2-1; D is ambiguous. The CDR3 is made up of 13 amino acids. Looked up from germline, CDR1 is SGDLS and CDR2 is YYNGEE. V lost 3 bases and J lost 7, with 11 bases in between. The CDR3 coding sequence is TGTGCCAGCAGCGCATCCATGGGGAATGAGCAGTTCTTC. Protein: CASSASMGNEQFF. Full variable domain (rest looked up from reference TRBV9 and TRBJ2-1): DSGVTQTPKHLITATGQRVTLRCSPRSGDLSVYWYQQSLDQGLQFLIQYYNGEERAKGNILERFSAQQFPDLHSELNLSSLELGDSALYFCASSASMGNEQFFGPGTRLTVL.

The chain is built from TRBV6-1 and TRBJ1-4; no definite D call. The CDR3 sequence is 12 residues long. Trimming left V 0 bases short and J 10 bases short, with 6 bases between. Germline values: CDR1 MNHNS, CDR2 SASEGT. CDR3 region: CASSEARAKLFF. CDR3 DNA: TGTGCCAGCAGTGAAGCAAGGGCAAAACTGTTTTTT.

This rearrangement joins TRBV7-3 to TRBJ2-2; D is undetermined. Germline V gene sequence: CDR1 SGHTA, CDR2 FQGTGA. The CDR3 loop spans 19 amino acids. Trimming removed 1 base at V and 3 bases at J, with 21 bases between. CDR3 bases: TGTGCCAGCAGCTTAATGGGCCGTTTCCGAGCAGTTGACACCGGGGAGCTGTTTTTT. It specifies CASSLMGRFRAVDTGELFF.

In this sample, this clonotype turned up a few times. The chain employs TRBV3-1 and TRBJ2-1; 10 bases agree with TRBD1. The germline V gene has CDR1 LGHDT and CDR2 YNNKEL (reference sequence). V shed 4 bases and J 7 bases; nucleotides not matched to a gene: 4. The CDR3 consists of 14 residues. This CDR3 is CASSPSDRGNEQFF. Written as DNA, the CDR3 is TGTGCCAGCAGCCCCTCGGACAGGGGGAATGAGCAGTTCTTC.

There are many counts of this clonotype. V and J are TRBV7-2 and TRBJ2-3, with TRBD2 matching 12 bases. With V trimmed by 2 bases and J by 3 bases, 3 bases remained unmatched. The germline CDR1 and CDR2 sequences are SGHTA and FQGNSA. The length of the CDR3 is 16 residues. The CDR3 DNA sequence: TGTGCCAGCAGCTTACGACTAGCGGGGGAGACAGATACGCAGTATTTT. Protein sequence: CASSLRLAGETDTQYF.

This clonotype was recorded at least ten times. The CDR3 DNA sequence: TGTGCCAGCTCCCTTACGGGAGGTGAAGAGACCCAGTACTTC. It yields the protein CASSLTGGEETQYF. V usage is TRBV12-3 or TRBV12-4 and J usage is TRBJ2-5, with 7 bases matching TRBD2. Germline trimming cut 8 bases from V and 3 bases from J; bases unmatched to any gene: 9. CDR3 size: 14 residues.

This clonotype was found a few times. V and J are TRBV6-5 and TRBJ2-7, with 12 nucleotides matching TRBD2. Germline values: CDR1 MNHEY, CDR2 SVGAGI. J gave up 5 bases and V 2 bases, and 7 bases lay outside the gene matches. CDR3 length: 16 amino acids. The CDR3 reads CASSYHLTSGSDEQYF. Here the CDR3 DNA reads TGTGCCAGCAGTTACCACCTGACTAGCGGGAGTGACGAGCAGTACTTC.

This clonotype has at least ten counts. The chain uses TRBV28 and TRBJ1-1; tentative D call: TRBD1 (6 bases). Trimming stripped 6 bases from V and 5 bases from J, with 10 bases between. CDR1 is MDHEN and CDR2 is SYDVKM in the germline V gene. CDR3 length: 12 residues. In DNA form, the CDR3 reads TGTGCCAGCAGCTCAGGGGAGACTGAAGCTTTCTTT. This encodes CASSSGETEAFF.

In DNA form, the CDR3 reads TGTGCCAGCAGCTCTTCTGGGACTAGCGGGAGGGCCGTTCAGTTCTTC. Its translation is CASSSSGTSGRAVQFF. The chain employs TRBV7-3 and TRBJ2-1, with 16 bases aligning to TRBD2. The CDR3 length is 16 residues. Trimming at V came to 4 bases and at J to 13 bases, leaving 10 bases not matched to a gene. Looked up from germline, CDR1 is SGHTA and CDR2 is FQGTGA.

There are many counts of this clonotype. The genes are TRBV11-2 and TRBJ1-1; unclear D gene. Germline-derived CDR1 and CDR2 are SGHAT and FQNNGV. The germline V and J ends were trimmed by 4 bases and 3 bases, with 9 bases remaining between them. CDR3 length: 13 amino acids. The CDR3, as DNA: TGTGCCAGCAGCTACGGAGGCGACACTGAAGCTTTCTTT. Protein: CASSYGGDTEAFF.

This clonotype was observed a few times. DNA of the CDR3: TGCGCCAGCAGCCAAGGCCATAGCGGGAGATACGAGCAGTACTTC. Protein product: CASSQGHSGRYEQYF. The rearrangement joins TRBV4-1 to TRBJ2-7; 9 bases match TRBD2. J was trimmed by 4 bases and V by 1 base; bases with no gene match: 5. Germline CDR1 and CDR2: MGHRA and YSYEKL. This CDR3 comprises 15 residues.

In the case of this clonotype: A much larger clone differs from this one at a single base, so this may be a read error. The chain combines TRBV5-5 with TRBJ2-7, with D maybe TRBD1 (5 bases). CDR1 SGHKS and CDR2 YYEKEE come from the germline V gene (reference sequence). CDR3 length: 13 amino acids. The CDR3 DNA reads as TGTGCCAACAGCTCGACAGCGTCCTACGAGCAGTACTTC. This translates into CANSSTASYEQYF.

This clonotype appeared many times. The V gene is TRBV2, the J gene TRBJ2-7; D not resolved. Between the trimmed V and J ends, which lost 7 bases and 2 bases, there was a span of 9 bases. There are 12 residues in the CDR3. Germline V gene data show CDR1 as SNHLY and CDR2 as FYNNEI. The CDR3 sequence: CASNDGTYEQYV. As DNA, the CDR3 is TGTGCCAGCAACGACGGAACCTACGAGCAGTACGTC.

The gene calls are TRBV25-1 and TRBJ2-2; D is unresolved. Germline V gene data show CDR1 as MGHDK and CDR2 as SYGVNS. Trimming shortened V by 2 bases and J by 4 bases, and 8 bases separated the two germline ends. The CDR3 consists of 14 residues. The DNA of the CDR3 is TGTGCCAGCAGTGAAACACTACTCACCGGGGAGCTGTTTTTT. Translating it yields CASSETLLTGELFF.